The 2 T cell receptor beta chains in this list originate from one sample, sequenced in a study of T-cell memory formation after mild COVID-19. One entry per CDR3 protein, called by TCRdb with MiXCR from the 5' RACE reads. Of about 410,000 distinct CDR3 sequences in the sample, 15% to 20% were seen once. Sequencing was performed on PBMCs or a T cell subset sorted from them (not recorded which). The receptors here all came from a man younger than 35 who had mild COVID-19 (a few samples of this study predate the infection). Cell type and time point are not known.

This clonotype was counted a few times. In nucleotides, the CDR3 is TGTGCCAGCAGCTCCTTTATACAATATGGTAGCACAGATACGCAGTATTTT. This codes for CASSSFIQYGSTDTQYF. The chain couples TRBV7-2 to TRBJ2-3; the D is unclear. The CDR3 length is 17 residues. Trimming stripped 4 bases from V and 0 bases from J, with 17 bases between. Germline CDR1 reads SGHTA; CDR2 reads FQGNSA.

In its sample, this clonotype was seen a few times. CDR3 loop: CASSLGAIRGQPQHF. The CDR3 coding sequence is TGTGCCAGCAGCTTAGGGGCGATTCGGGGTCAGCCCCAGCATTTT. The V gene is TRBV11-2, the J gene TRBJ1-5, with no clear D. V was trimmed by 1 base and J by 6 bases, leaving 13 bases between them. The CDR3 has 15 amino acids. Germline CDR1 SGHAT, CDR2 FQNNGV.